This TCR beta chain is drawn from a study of cytomegalovirus exposure and HLA in healthy donors. Broader study findings: CMV serostatus alone was available as immune exposure information. Relative to the 666-donor mean, N-insertions were reportedly fewer in an Asian-associated ancestry cluster in a later analysis. Rates of TCR association differed by HLA locus in a later analysis, with DRB1 highest and HLA-C lowest.

A word on this clone: The target antigen is unknown.

The PCR made use of 60 Vbeta and 13 Jbeta primers. TCRdb's copy holds only in-frame clones and misses some; the assay was immunoSEQ multiplex PCR. Of 100,000 to 150,000 clones in the sample, roughly 72% were seen once. There are 14 residues in the CDR3. V was cut by 5 bases and J by 2 bases, with 8 bases left in between. CDR1 and CDR2 from the germline V gene are SGHKS and YYEKEE (reference sequence). The sequence was obtained from a male donor in good health and CMV-seronegative. Sequencing input: PBMCs. The chain carries TRBV5-5 and TRBJ2-6; D unresolved. This CDR3 is CASSSGTGANVLTF. DNA for the CDR3: TGTGCCAGCAGTTCAGGTACTGGGGCCAACGTCCTGACTTTC.